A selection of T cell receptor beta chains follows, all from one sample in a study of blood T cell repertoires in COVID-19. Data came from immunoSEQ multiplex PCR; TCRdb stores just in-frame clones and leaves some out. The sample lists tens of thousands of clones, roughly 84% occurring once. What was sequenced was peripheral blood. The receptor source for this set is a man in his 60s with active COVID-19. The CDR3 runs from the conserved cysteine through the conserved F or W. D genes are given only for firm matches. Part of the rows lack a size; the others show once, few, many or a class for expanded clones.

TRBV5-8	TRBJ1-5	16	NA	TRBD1	TGTGCCAGCAGCCTCGGACAGGGCCTTAGCAATCAGCCCCAGCATTTT	CASSLGQGLSNQPQHF
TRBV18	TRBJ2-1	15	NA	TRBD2	TGTGCCAGCTCCCCCGGACTAGCGGGGGCTAATGAGCAGTTCTTC	CASSPGLAGANEQFF
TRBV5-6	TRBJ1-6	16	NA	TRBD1	TGTGCCAGCAGCCCCGGGACAGGGGAAAGGGACTCACCCCTCCACTTT	CASSPGTGERDSPLHF
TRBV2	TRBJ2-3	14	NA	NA	TGTGCCAGCAGTGACAGAACGGGGACAGATACGCAGTATTTT	CASSDRTGTDTQYF
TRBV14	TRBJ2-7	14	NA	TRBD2	TGTGCCAGCAGCCAACTAGCGGATTCCTACGAGCAGTACTTC	CASSQLADSYEQYF
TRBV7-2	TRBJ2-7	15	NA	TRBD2	TGTGCCAGCAGCGTTTCTAGCGGGAGGGCCCACGAGCAGTACTTC	CASSVSSGRAHEQYF
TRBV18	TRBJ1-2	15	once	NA	TGTGCCAGCTCACCAGTAGCCGCCGAGAACTATGGCTACACCTTC	CASSPVAAENYGYTF
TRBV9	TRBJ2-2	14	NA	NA	TGTGCCAGCAGCGTAGGGCCAAACACCGGGGAGCTGTTTTTT	CASSVGPNTGELFF
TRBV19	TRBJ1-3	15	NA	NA	TGTGCCAGTAGTATAGAGGACAGCTCTGGAAACACCATATATTTT	CASSIEDSSGNTIYF
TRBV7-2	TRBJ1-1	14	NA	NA	TGTGCCAGCAGCTTAGCCCAGGGTAGCACTGAAGCTTTCTTT	CASSLAQGSTEAFF
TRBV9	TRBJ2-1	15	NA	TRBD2	TGTGCCAGCAGCGGGAGGGCTAGCGGGGGGTTAGAGCAGTTCTTC	CASSGRASGGLEQFF
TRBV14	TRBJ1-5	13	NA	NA	TGTGCCAGCAGCCAAGCAGGACAGCAGCCCCAGCATTTT	CASSQAGQQPQHF
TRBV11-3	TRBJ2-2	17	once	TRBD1	TGTGCCAGCAGCCCAGGAACCGGGACAGGCAACACCGGGGAGCTGTTTTTT	CASSPGTGTGNTGELFF
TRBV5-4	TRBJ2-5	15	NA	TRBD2	TGTGCCAGCAGCTTGAACCTAGCGGGGCCGGAGACCCAGTACTTC	CASSLNLAGPETQYF
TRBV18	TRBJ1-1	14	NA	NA	TGTGCCAGCTCACCACCGGGCAGCAACACTGAAGCTTTCTTT	CASSPPGSNTEAFF
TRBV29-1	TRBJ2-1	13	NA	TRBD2	TGCAGCGTGGCTAGCGGGATCGACAATGAGCAGTTCTTC	CSVASGIDNEQFF
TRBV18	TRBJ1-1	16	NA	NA	TGTGCCAGCTCACCATCCTTGGGGCAGGGGAACACTGAAGCTTTCTTT	CASSPSLGQGNTEAFF
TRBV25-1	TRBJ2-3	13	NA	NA	TGTGCCAGCAGTGAACATAGCACAGATACGCAGTATTTT	CASSEHSTDTQYF
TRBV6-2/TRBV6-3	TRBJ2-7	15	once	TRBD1	TGTGCCAGCAGTTACGCCGGGACAGGGAGTGACGAGCAGTACTTC	CASSYAGTGSDEQYF
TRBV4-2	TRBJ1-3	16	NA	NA	TGTGCCAGCAGCCGACAGACAGGCCTCTCTGGAAACACCATATATTTT	CASSRQTGLSGNTIYF
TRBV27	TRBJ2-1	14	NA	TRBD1	TGTGCCAGCACCCGACAGGGTTCCTACAATGAGCAGTTCTTC	CASTRQGSYNEQFF
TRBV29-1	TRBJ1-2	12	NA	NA	TGCAGCGTTGAACGGCCCGGGAATGGCTACACCTTC	CSVERPGNGYTF
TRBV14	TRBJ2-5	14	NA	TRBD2	TGTGCCAGCAGCCAACCACTAGCGGGAGAGACCCAGTACTTC	CASSQPLAGETQYF
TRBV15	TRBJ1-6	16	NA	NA	TGTGCCACCAGCAGAGGGGCTGATCCCTATAATTCACCCCTCCACTTT	CATSRGADPYNSPLHF
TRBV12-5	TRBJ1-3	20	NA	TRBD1	TGTGCTAGTGGTTTGGTCGGGACAGGGGGACCCTATGGACCCGGAAACACCATATATTTT	CASGLVGTGGPYGPGNTIYF
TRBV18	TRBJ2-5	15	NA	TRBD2	TGTGCCAGCTCACCTGGCGGGGGAAGCCAAGAGACCCAGTACTTC	CASSPGGGSQETQYF
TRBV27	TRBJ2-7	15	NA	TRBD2	TGTGCCAGCAGTTTGAGAGCGGGATGGTCCTACGAGCAGTACTTC	CASSLRAGWSYEQYF
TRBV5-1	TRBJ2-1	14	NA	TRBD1	TGCGCCAGCAGCTCCTTACAGGGGGGAAATGAGCAGTTCTTC	CASSSLQGGNEQFF
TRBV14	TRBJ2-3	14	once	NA	TGTGCCAGCAGCCAAAGGGGTGGTACAGATACGCAGTATTTT	CASSQRGGTDTQYF
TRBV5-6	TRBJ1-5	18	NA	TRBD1	TGTGCCAGCAGCCGGGGGGAAGACAGGGGAGGCACAAATCAGCCCCAGCATTTT	CASSRGEDRGGTNQPQHF
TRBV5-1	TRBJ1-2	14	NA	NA	TGCGCCAGCAGCTTGGACGGGGGTCTTGATGGCTACACCTTC	CASSLDGGLDGYTF
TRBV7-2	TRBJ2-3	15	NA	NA	TGTGCCAGCAGCTTAGAAGGGCGGGGCACAGATACGCAGTATTTT	CASSLEGRGTDTQYF
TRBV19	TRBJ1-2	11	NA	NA	TGTGCCAGTAGTTCAGGGGATGGCTACACCTTC	CASSSGDGYTF
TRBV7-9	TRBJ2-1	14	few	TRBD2	TGTGCCAGCAGACCGACTAGCGGGGCGAATGAGCAGTTCTTC	CASRPTSGANEQFF
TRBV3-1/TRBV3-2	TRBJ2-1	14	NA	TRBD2	TGTGCCAGCAGCCGGGAGGGGAGTTACAATGAGCAGTTCTTC	CASSREGSYNEQFF
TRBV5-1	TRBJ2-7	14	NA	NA	TGCGCCAGCAGGTGGGCAGCCAATCCCTACGAGCAGTACTTC	CASRWAANPYEQYF
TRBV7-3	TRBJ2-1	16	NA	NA	TGTGCCAGCAGCCGCGGGGGCCCAATCTCCTACAATGAGCAGTTCTTC	CASSRGGPISYNEQFF
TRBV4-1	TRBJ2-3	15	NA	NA	TGCGCCAGCAGCCAAGGGCCAGTACGCACAGATACGCAGTATTTT	CASSQGPVRTDTQYF
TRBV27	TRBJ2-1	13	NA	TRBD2	TGTGCCAGCAGAAGCGGGAGATACAATGAGCAGTTCTTC	CASRSGRYNEQFF
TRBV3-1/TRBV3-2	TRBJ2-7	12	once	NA	TGTGCCAGCAGCCATGGACATTACGAGCAGTACTTC	CASSHGHYEQYF
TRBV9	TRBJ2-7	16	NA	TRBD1	TGTGCCAGCAGTCCGAGGACAGGAACAAATCAGGACGAGCAGTACTTC	CASSPRTGTNQDEQYF